This T cell receptor (beta chain) was obtained from a study of vaccination effects on CD4 cells after COVID-19. Study overall: Samples that were drawn after vaccination came a median of 72 days after the second dose. Study-wide findings and caveats: Early post-infection timepoints were absent, and convalescent patients were few.

Sequencing in the ViraFEST assay came after antigen-specific CD4+ T cells had been expanded with viral peptide pools, which were used to stimulate PBMC. The culture ran for approximately 9 days before CD4+ T cells were isolated. Of the BNT162b2 and mRNA-1273 vaccines, participants received two doses of one or the other. Nucleocapsid antibody tests were negative, and the vaccine recipients had no prior SARS-CoV-2 infection. Cultures of about 2 million PBMC per well contained around 10 IU/ml IL-2 plus 10 ug/ml peptides. The repertoire was sequenced with immunoSEQ multiplex PCR; TCRdb's copy has only in-frame clones and lacks some. In the table there are roughly 30,000 clones, approximately 71% of which are singletons. About this clone: Its specificity is unknown.

V was trimmed by 6 bases and J by 6 bases, leaving 17 bases between them. This CDR3 is 15 amino acids long. The V gene's germline CDR1 is SNHLY and CDR2 FYNNEI. The sequencing used CD4+ T cells from PBMCs cultured with HCoV-NL63 spike peptides, collected after COVID-19 vaccination. The J gene is TRBJ2-2, the V gene TRBV2, with D tentatively TRBD1 (6 bases). This receptor was identified in a human donor who received a COVID-19 vaccine. The CDR3 DNA reads TGTGCCAGCAGCCCCGGACAGATCTGGGCCGGGGAGCTGTTTTTT. Its translation is CASSPGQIWAGELFF.